The clone carrying this T cell receptor beta chain was recorded only once. These data come from a study of T cell changes during pregnancy in multiple sclerosis. Sequencing used immunoSEQ multiplex PCR; TCRdb keeps in-frame clones, though not all of them. Of some 45,000 clones listed, about 91% are singletons. The CDR3 is 16 residues long. Trimming at V came to 3 bases and at J to 2 bases, leaving 6 bases not matched to a gene. Per germline, CDR1 SGHNT and CDR2 YYREEE (reference sequence). The source of this sequence is a female donor in good health, enrolled as a control in a pregnancy study. The chain couples TRBV5-4 to TRBJ2-2; TRBD1 matches at 8 bases. Sequenced material: CD4+ T cells from peripheral blood mononuclear cells, taken after pregnancy. CDR3 loop: CASSSPGTGNTGELFF. The CDR3 nucleotides read TGTGCCAGCAGCTCCCCCGGGACAGGCAACACCGGGGAGCTGTTTTTT.